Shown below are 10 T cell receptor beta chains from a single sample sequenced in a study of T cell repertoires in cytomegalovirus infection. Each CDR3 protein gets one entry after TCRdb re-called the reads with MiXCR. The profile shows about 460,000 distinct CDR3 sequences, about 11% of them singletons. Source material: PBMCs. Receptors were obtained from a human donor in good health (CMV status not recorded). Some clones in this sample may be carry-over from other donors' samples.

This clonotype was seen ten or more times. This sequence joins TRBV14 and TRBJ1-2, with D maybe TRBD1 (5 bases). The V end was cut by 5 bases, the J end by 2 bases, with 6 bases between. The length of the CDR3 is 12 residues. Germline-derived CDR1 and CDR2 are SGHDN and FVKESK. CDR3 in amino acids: CASSWGNYGYTF. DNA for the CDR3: TGTGCCAGCAGCTGGGGGAACTATGGCTACACCTTC.

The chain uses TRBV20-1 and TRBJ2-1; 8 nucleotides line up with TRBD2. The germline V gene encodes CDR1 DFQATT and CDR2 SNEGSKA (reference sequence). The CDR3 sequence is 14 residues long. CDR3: CICVGGRTLGEQFF. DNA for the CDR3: TGCATCTGCGTGGGCGGGAGGACCCTAGGTGAGCAGTTCTTC.

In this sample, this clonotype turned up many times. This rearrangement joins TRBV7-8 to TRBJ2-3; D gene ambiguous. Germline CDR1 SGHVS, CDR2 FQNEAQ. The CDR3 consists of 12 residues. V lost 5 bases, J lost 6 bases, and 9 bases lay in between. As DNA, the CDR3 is TGTGCCAGCAGCCCCAACACTGATACGCAGTATTTT. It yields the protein CASSPNTDTQYF.

The CDR3 spells CASKENGYTF. The DNA of the CDR3 is TGTGCCAGTAAGGAAAATGGCTACACCTTC. The rearrangement joins TRBV19 to TRBJ1-2; D gene uncertain. This CDR3 comprises 10 residues. Per the germline V gene, CDR1 is LNHDA and CDR2 is SQIVND (reference sequence). The germline V and J ends were trimmed by 7 bases and 6 bases, with 6 bases remaining between them.

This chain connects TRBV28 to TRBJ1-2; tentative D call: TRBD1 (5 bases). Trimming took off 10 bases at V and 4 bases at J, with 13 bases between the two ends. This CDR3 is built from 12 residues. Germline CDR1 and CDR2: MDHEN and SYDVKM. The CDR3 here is CATGLSSYGYTF. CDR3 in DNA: TGTGCCACAGGGCTATCTTCCTATGGCTACACCTTC.

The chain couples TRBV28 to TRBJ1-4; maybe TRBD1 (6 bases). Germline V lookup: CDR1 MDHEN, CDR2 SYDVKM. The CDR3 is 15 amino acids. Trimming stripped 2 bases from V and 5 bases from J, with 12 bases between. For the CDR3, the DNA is TGTGCCAGCAGTTTACTGAAGGGGGAGAATGAAAAACTGTTTTTT. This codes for CASSLLKGENEKLFF.

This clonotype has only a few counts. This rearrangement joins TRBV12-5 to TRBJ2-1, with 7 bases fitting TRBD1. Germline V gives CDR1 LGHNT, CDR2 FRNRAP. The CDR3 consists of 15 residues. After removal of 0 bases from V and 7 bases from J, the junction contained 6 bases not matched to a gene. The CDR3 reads CASGLVQGNWNEQFF. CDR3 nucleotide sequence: TGTGCTAGTGGTTTGGTACAGGGGAATTGGAATGAGCAGTTCTTC. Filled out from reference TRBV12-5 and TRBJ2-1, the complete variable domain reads DARVTQTPRHKVTEMGQEVTMRCQPILGHNTVFWYRQTMMQGLELLAYFRNRAPLDDSGMPKDRFSAEMPDATLATLKIQPSEPRDSAVYFCASGLVQGNWNEQFFGPGTRLTVL.

The CDR3 DNA reads as TGTGCCAGCAGCTCGGCGTTTCGCGCTGGAAACACCATATATTTT. This codes for CASSSAFRAGNTIYF. The chain uses TRBV6-5 and TRBJ1-3; D is ambiguous. CDR1 is MNHEY, CDR2 SVGAGI, per germline. V was shortened by 6 bases and J by 2 bases, with 14 bases between the two germline ends. The CDR3 extends over 15 amino acids.

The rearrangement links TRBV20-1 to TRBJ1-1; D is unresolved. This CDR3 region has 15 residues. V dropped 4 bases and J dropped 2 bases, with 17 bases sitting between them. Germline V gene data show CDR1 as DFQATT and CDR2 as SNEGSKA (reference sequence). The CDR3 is CSAKESHWDNTEAFF. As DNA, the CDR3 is TGCAGTGCTAAGGAGAGCCACTGGGATAACACTGAAGCTTTCTTT.

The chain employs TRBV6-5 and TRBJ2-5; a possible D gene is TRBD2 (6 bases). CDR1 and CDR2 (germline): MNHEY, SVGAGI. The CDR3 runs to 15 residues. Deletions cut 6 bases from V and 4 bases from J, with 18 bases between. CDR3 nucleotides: TGTGCCAGCAGGTCCGGTCAGCGGAGGGCAGAGACCCAGTACTTC. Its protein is CASRSGQRRAETQYF.